A single sample is the source of the 27 T cell receptor beta chains below, sequenced in a study of patients and donors after allogeneic stem cell transplantation. One entry per CDR3 protein results from TCRdb running MiXCR on the RT-PCR reads. The sample consists of around 30,000 distinct CDR3 sequences, 6.5% to 10% of them appearing once. The sample comprised blood, either unsorted or a sorted T cell fraction (not recorded which). These receptors came from a human donor who was either an allogeneic HSCT recipient or a stem cell or donor lymphocyte infusion donor (not recorded which). It is not recorded whose cells these are; they may come from a transplant donor.

The chain uses TRBV11-2 and TRBJ2-1; D is uncertain. CDR1 and CDR2 (germline): SGHAT, FQNNGV. Trimming left V 5 bases short and J 5 bases short, with 16 bases between. This CDR3 is built from 15 residues. The chain's CDR3 is CASSPLLILNNEQFF. The CDR3 DNA reads as TGTGCCAGCAGCCCACTCCTCATACTAAACAATGAGCAGTTCTTC.

This clonotype showed up just a few times. The J gene is TRBJ1-1, the V gene TRBV7-9; 8 positions agree with TRBD1. The CDR3 runs 14 residues. Germline CDR1 SEHNR, CDR2 FQNEAQ (reference sequence). With V trimmed by 8 bases and J by 3 bases, 8 bases remained unmatched. The CDR3 nucleotides are TGTGCCAGCGGGTTCAGGGGGCGGGACACTGAAGCTTTCTTT. Its translation: CASGFRGRDTEAFF.

The V call is TRBV5-1, the J call TRBJ1-6; TRBD1 is a possible D gene (6 bases). The V and J ends lost 7 bases and 8 bases respectively, with 25 bases between them. Germline loops: CDR1 SGHRS, CDR2 YFSETQ. The CDR3 is 17 residues long. CDR3 protein: CASSRDNYLGDYSPLHF. In DNA, the CDR3 is TGCGCCAGCTCCCGGGACAACTACCTTGGGGACTATTCACCCCTCCACTTT.

This rearrangement joins TRBV11-3 to TRBJ2-5; 8 bases map to TRBD1. In germline, CDR1 is SGHNT, CDR2 YENEEA. J lost 0 bases, V lost 4 bases, and 10 bases had no gene match. The CDR3 has 17 residues. The CDR3 bases are TGTGCCAGCAGCTCCCGGACAGGGAAGGGTTACCAAGAGACCCAGTACTTC. Translating it yields CASSSRTGKGYQETQYF.

The table lists this clonotype with many counts. The V call is TRBV29-1, the J call TRBJ2-7; 7 bases map to TRBD1. J was trimmed by 5 bases and V by 4 bases; bases with no gene match: 5. The CDR3 has 12 amino acids. Germline V gives CDR1 SQVTM, CDR2 ANQGSEA. The DNA of the CDR3 is TGCAGCGTTGTGAGGGGGCCCAACGAGCAGTACTTC. This sequence encodes CSVVRGPNEQYF.

This clonotype has just a few counts. The chain couples TRBV6-5 to TRBJ2-2; D not certain. Germline lookup yields CDR1 MNHEY and CDR2 SVGAGI. This CDR3 region has 14 residues. The V end was cut by 3 bases, the J end by 8 bases, with 13 bases between. The chain's CDR3 is CASSYLEYPGELFF. The CDR3 DNA reads TGTGCCAGCAGTTATCTAGAATACCCGGGGGAGCTGTTTTTT.

Many counts were recorded for this clonotype. The chain is built from TRBV7-9 and TRBJ2-1; unclear D gene. V was clipped by 5 bases and J by 0 bases, with 11 bases between them. The germline gives CDR1 SEHNR, CDR2 FQNEAQ (reference sequence). The CDR3 has 15 residues. The CDR3 sequence: CASSPGRSSYNEQFF. As DNA, the CDR3 is TGTGCCAGCAGCCCAGGACGTAGCTCCTACAATGAGCAGTTCTTC.

There are many counts of this clonotype. The chain uses TRBV19 and TRBJ2-2; 9 bases align to TRBD2. This CDR3 has 16 amino acids. V gave up 7 bases and J gave up 5 bases; unmatched junction bases: 11. The V gene's germline CDR1 is LNHDA and CDR2 SQIVND (reference sequence). The chain's CDR3 is CASTGWLAGRTGELFF. DNA of the CDR3: TGTGCCAGTACGGGCTGGCTAGCGGGAAGGACCGGGGAGCTGTTTTTT.

This clonotype was picked up many times. The chain links TRBV28 to TRBJ1-2; D is ambiguous. The CDR3 is 11 amino acids. V lost 3 bases and J 4 bases, leaving 3 bases between the germline ends. CDR1 MDHEN and CDR2 SYDVKM come from the germline V gene. CDR3 loop: CASSLSYGYTF. DNA for the CDR3: TGTGCCAGCAGTTTGAGCTATGGCTACACCTTC.

This clonotype was detected many times. The CDR3 bases are TGTGCCAGCAGCCCTTTAGGGCCAGGCAATCAGCCCCAGCATTTT. This sequence encodes CASSPLGPGNQPQHF. The chain has TRBV6-1 and TRBJ1-5; no clear D gene. Trimming left V 6 bases short and J 2 bases short, with 14 bases between. CDR1 is MNHNS, CDR2 SASEGT, per germline. The CDR3 runs 15 residues.

This clonotype was observed a few times. This CDR3 is CASSVRQYQETQYF. CDR3 coding DNA: TGTGCCAGCAGCGTACGACAGTACCAAGAGACCCAGTACTTC. This chain links TRBV9 with TRBJ2-5, with a tentative D call TRBD1 (5 bases). Germline V gene sequence: CDR1 SGDLS, CDR2 YYNGEE. The CDR3 has 14 amino acids. Trimming pared 1 base from V and 0 bases from J, leaving 7 bases between.

This clonotype was found many times. V usage is TRBV7-9 and J usage is TRBJ2-3; TRBD2 matches 8 bases. Germline loops: CDR1 SEHNR, CDR2 FQNEAQ (reference sequence). V gave up 0 bases and J gave up 2 bases; unmatched junction bases: 7. The CDR3 is 17 residues long. Here the CDR3 DNA reads TGTGCCAGCAGCTTAGCCCCGACTAGCGCCGACACAGATACGCAGTATTTT. It codes for CASSLAPTSADTDTQYF.

This clonotype turned up a few times. J is TRBJ2-6 and V is TRBV15; TRBD1 aligns across 8 bases. This CDR3 comprises 17 residues. Germline CDR1 is LNHNV and CDR2 is YYDKDF (reference sequence). The V segment lost 5 bases and the J segment 2 bases; nucleotides outside the gene matches: 8. The CDR3 region has the DNA TGTGCCACCAGCCCCGCCAGGGGGCTGACTGGGGCCAACGTCCTGACTTTC. Amino acid sequence: CATSPARGLTGANVLTF.

This clonotype was observed a few times. V gene TRBV5-1 combines with J gene TRBJ1-1; D possibly corresponds to TRBD1 (5 bases). The CDR3 contains 13 residues. CDR1 is SGHRS and CDR2 is YFSETQ in the germline V gene. V lost 5 bases and J 3 bases, leaving 11 bases between the germline ends. The CDR3 DNA sequence: TGCGCCAGCAGAAGCCGGGGGGACACTGAAGCTTTCTTT. Encoded protein: CASRSRGDTEAFF.

This clonotype was observed a few times. This rearrangement joins TRBV5-8 to TRBJ1-2; TRBD1 might be the D (5 bases). The germline V gene encodes CDR1 SGHTS and CDR2 YDEGEE. This CDR3 has 13 amino acids. V lost 0 bases, J lost 8 bases, and 11 bases lay in between. CDR3 DNA: TGTGCCAGCAGCTTGGAGGGGAGCAGGGGCTACACCTTC. Encoded protein: CASSLEGSRGYTF.

In this sample, this clonotype turned up a few times. The CDR3 sequence is CASSPGANTEAFF. The DNA of the CDR3 is TGTGCCAGCAGCCCAGGGGCTAACACTGAAGCTTTCTTT. The chain uses TRBV7-8 and TRBJ1-1, with D possibly matching TRBD1 (6 bases). CDR3 length: 13 amino acids. Germline V gene lookup returns CDR1 SGHVS and CDR2 FQNEAQ. The V end lost 5 bases, the J end lost 2 bases, and 9 bases lay between the germline ends.

This clonotype was seen at least ten times. This rearrangement joins TRBV5-1 to TRBJ2-5, with 8 bases matching TRBD2. The V gene's germline CDR1 is SGHRS and CDR2 YFSETQ. The CDR3 sequence is 15 residues long. V was clipped by 1 base and J by 5 bases; unmatched bases: 7. The CDR3 DNA reads as TGCGCCAGCAGCTTGTTGATAGCGGGAACCGAGACCCAGTACTTC. This codes for CASSLLIAGTETQYF.

This clonotype came up a few times. The rearrangement joins TRBV7-9 to TRBJ1-1; D gene ambiguous. The CDR3 length is 14 residues. The V and J ends lost 2 bases and 5 bases respectively, with 12 bases between them. Germline V gene lookup returns CDR1 SEHNR and CDR2 FQNEAQ (reference sequence). This chain's CDR3 is CASSLQMGRTEAFF. CDR3 DNA sequence: TGTGCCAGCAGCTTACAGATGGGGAGGACTGAAGCTTTCTTT.

This clonotype was seen more than once but under ten times. CDR3 nucleotide sequence: TGCGCCAGCAGTTCTAGCGGTTATTTGGTCTCCTACGAGCAGTACTTC. Its protein is CASSSSGYLVSYEQYF. The chain recombines TRBV10-2 with TRBJ2-7, with 7 positions matching TRBD2. J was trimmed by 0 bases and V by 5 bases; bases with no gene match: 10. Germline V CDR1 and CDR2: WSHSY, SAAADI. The CDR3 is 16 residues long.

This clonotype was counted at least ten times. This sequence joins TRBV5-1 and TRBJ2-1, with D perhaps TRBD1 (5 bases). The ends were cut back, 8 bases at V and 8 bases at J, with 26 bases in the middle. This CDR3 spans 16 amino acids. Germline-derived CDR1 and CDR2 are SGHRS and YFSETQ. This chain's CDR3 is CASSLLVSGPVDEQFF. In nucleotides, the CDR3 is TGCGCCAGTAGTTTATTGGTTTCAGGGCCGGTCGATGAGCAGTTCTTC.

V usage is TRBV7-9 and J usage is TRBJ2-1; D not resolved. Germline CDR1 is SEHNR and CDR2 is FQNEAQ (reference sequence). The V end was cut by 8 bases, the J end by 7 bases, with 6 bases between. The length of the CDR3 is 10 residues. CDR3 DNA sequence: TGTGCCAGCTTTGGGAATGAGCAGTTCTTC. Its translation: CASFGNEQFF.

The genes are TRBV19 and TRBJ2-7; the D is unclear. Germline V CDR1 and CDR2: LNHDA, SQIVND (reference sequence). The CDR3 sequence is 15 residues long. V gave up 5 bases and J gave up 3 bases, with 17 bases separating them. The CDR3 DNA is TGTGCCAGTAGTTCGGTCGGCCCACCGGTCTACGAGCAGTACTTC. Translation gives CASSSVGPPVYEQYF. Full variable domain (rest looked up from reference TRBV19 and TRBJ2-7): DGGITQSPKYLFRKEGQNVTLSCEQNLNHDAMYWYRQDPGQGLRLIYYSQIVNDFQKGDIAEGYSVSREKKESFPLTVTSAQKNPTAFYLCASSSVGPPVYEQYFGPGTRLTVT.

This clonotype was observed a few times. The V call is TRBV7-3, the J call TRBJ2-2; unclear D gene. The CDR3 extends over 16 amino acids. Germline-derived CDR1 and CDR2 are SGHTA and FQGTGA. The V end was cut by 1 base, the J end by 1 base, with 10 bases between. CDR3 region: CASSLMARGNTGELFF. CDR3 DNA sequence: TGTGCCAGCAGCTTAATGGCGAGAGGGAACACCGGGGAGCTGTTTTTT. The whole variable domain, filled in from reference TRBV7-3 and TRBJ2-2, reads GAGVSQTPSNKVTEKGKYVELRCDPISGHTALYWYRQSLGQGPEFLIYFQGTGAADDSGLPNDRFFAVRPEGSVSTLKIQRTERGDSAVYLCASSLMARGNTGELFFGEGSRLTVL.

J is TRBJ2-5 and V is TRBV5-6; 7 positions agree with TRBD1. V was clipped by 3 bases and J by 2 bases; unmatched bases: 4. This CDR3 has 14 amino acids. CDR1 and CDR2 (germline): SGHDT, YYEEEE. CDR3 DNA sequence: TGTGCCAGCAGCTGGGGGACAGAACAAGAGACCCAGTACTTC. Its translation: CASSWGTEQETQYF.

The V and J genes are TRBV11-2 and TRBJ1-3; 11 bases fit TRBD1. The CDR3 extends over 19 amino acids. J lost 0 bases, V lost 3 bases, and 10 bases had no gene match. The germline V gene encodes CDR1 SGHAT and CDR2 FQNNGV. The CDR3 bases are TGTGCCAGCAGCTTTTTTAGCCCGGGGACAGGGGGCTCTGGAAACACCATATATTTT. The encoded protein is CASSFFSPGTGGSGNTIYF.

The table lists this clonotype with many counts. This chain joins TRBV9 and TRBJ1-1; 8 positions agree with TRBD1. V trimming: 4 bases; J trimming: 4 bases; junction bases outside the gene matches: 6. CDR1 and CDR2 from the germline V gene are SGDLS and YYNGEE. The CDR3 has 14 residues. The CDR3: CASSPAGGATEAFF. Written as DNA, the CDR3 is TGTGCCAGCAGCCCGGCAGGGGGCGCCACTGAAGCTTTCTTT.

This clonotype was observed at least ten times. V usage is TRBV9 and J usage is TRBJ2-2; TRBD2 might be the D (6 bases). Trimming left V 3 bases short and J 4 bases short, with 13 bases between. The CDR3 runs 15 residues. Germline CDR1 reads SGDLS; CDR2 reads YYNGEE. CDR3 region: CASSGTTAGTGELFF. For the CDR3, the DNA is TGTGCCAGCAGCGGGACTACCGCGGGCACCGGGGAGCTGTTTTTT.